This is a list of T cell receptor beta chains from one sample in a study of shared clonotypes between healthy human individuals. Profiling relied on immunoSEQ multiplex PCR, and the TCRdb table lists in-frame clones only, not all of them. Of about 960,000 clones in the sample, over 75% are singletons; the top ten hold approximately 1.5%. The sequenced sample consisted of memory CD4+ T cells sorted from blood. Receptor source: a man younger than 30 in good health. Both conserved end residues are trimmed from each CDR3. Fields, in order: CDR3 protein, V gene, J gene.

CDR3aa: ASSLQQGTGELF; v_gene: TRBV7-6; j_gene: TRBJ2-2
CDR3aa: ASSLGGSRSYGYT; v_gene: TRBV7-9; j_gene: TRBJ1-2
CDR3aa: ASSQDLGLGADTQY; v_gene: TRBV4-1; j_gene: TRBJ2-3
CDR3aa: AWSGLAYETQY; v_gene: TRBV30; j_gene: TRBJ2-5
CDR3aa: ASSEEDLLTDTQY; v_gene: TRBV2; j_gene: TRBJ2-3
CDR3aa: ASSSSTGAVYEQY; v_gene: TRBV6-5; j_gene: TRBJ2-7
CDR3aa: ASRRTEQETQY; v_gene: TRBV2; j_gene: TRBJ2-5
CDR3aa: ASSLSRPSGINEQY; v_gene: TRBV7-9; j_gene: TRBJ2-7
CDR3aa: ASRGVGGGNQPQH; v_gene: TRBV27; j_gene: TRBJ1-5
CDR3aa: ASKGGQPQH; v_gene: TRBV28; j_gene: TRBJ1-5
CDR3aa: ASSILSDSPLH; v_gene: TRBV5-1; j_gene: TRBJ1-6